This passage covers 26 T cell receptor beta chains from one sample sequenced in a study of blood T cell repertoires in COVID-19. Sequencing was performed with immunoSEQ multiplex PCR; in TCRdb, only in-frame clones are kept and a portion is missing. The data contain fewer than 350,000 clones, around 90% of them singletons. Sequencing was performed on PBMCs or T cells enriched from blood (not recorded which). Receptors were obtained from a woman aged 25 to 45 who had recovered from COVID-19.

This chain uses TRBV27 with TRBJ1-1; the D gene is possibly TRBD1 (6 bases). V lost 6 bases, J lost 0 bases, and 8 bases lay in between. This CDR3 is 13 amino acids long. CDR1 and CDR2 (germline): MNHEY, SMNVEV (reference sequence). The chain's CDR3 is CASRDRLNTEAFF. The CDR3 region has the DNA TGTGCCAGCAGGGACAGACTGAACACTGAAGCTTTCTTT.

The chain couples TRBV19 to TRBJ1-5, with a weak D call TRBD1 (5 bases). V was pared by 7 bases and J by 4 bases, with 11 bases between. CDR1 LNHDA and CDR2 SQIVND come from the germline V gene (reference sequence). This CDR3 is 13 amino acids long. CDR3 region: CASIGGGNQPQHF. The CDR3 region has the DNA TGTGCCAGTATCGGGGGGGGAAATCAGCCCCAGCATTTT.

The count of this clone is one. The rearrangement links TRBV11-3 to TRBJ1-6; possible D gene TRBD1, 6 bases. Germline CDR1 and CDR2: SGHNT and YENEEA. The CDR3 is 17 residues long. Trimming left V 5 bases short and J 7 bases short, with 21 bases between. The CDR3 bases are TGTGCCAGCAGCCCGAGATATCAGGGGAGAAGGAATTCACCCCTCCACTTT. Protein product: CASSPRYQGRRNSPLHF.

CDR3 loop: CSAYAGLGYTF. The CDR3 DNA sequence: TGCAGTGCCTACGCAGGGCTGGGCTACACCTTC. The rearrangement links TRBV20-1 to TRBJ1-2, with D perhaps TRBD1 (5 bases). V shed 6 bases and J shed 8 bases, with 13 bases lying between them. The germline V gene encodes CDR1 DFQATT and CDR2 SNEGSKA (reference sequence). This CDR3 is built from 11 residues.

The sample holds one count of this clone. The rearrangement joins TRBV28 to TRBJ1-5, with unresolved D. Trimming removed 5 bases from V and 3 bases from J, with 17 bases in between. Per the germline V gene, CDR1 is MDHEN and CDR2 is SYDVKM. This CDR3 has 16 residues. In DNA form, the CDR3 reads TGTGCCAGCAGTCCCCACCTTGCGGAACCCAATCAGCCCCAGCATTTT. Amino acid sequence: CASSPHLAEPNQPQHF.

This chain joins TRBV18 and TRBJ1-1; TRBD1 is a possible D gene (6 bases). The CDR3 loop spans 15 amino acids. Trimming took off 5 bases at V and 0 bases at J, with 13 bases between the two ends. The germline V gene has CDR1 KGHSH and CDR2 LQKENI. The CDR3 loop is CASSSNRELNTEAFF. In nucleotides, the CDR3 is TGTGCCAGCTCATCGAACAGGGAGCTGAACACTGAAGCTTTCTTT.

The chain is built from TRBV9 and TRBJ2-1; D remains ambiguous. The CDR3 totals 14 residues. V shed 1 base and J shed 4 bases, with 9 bases lying between them. Germline lookup yields CDR1 SGDLS and CDR2 YYNGEE. The CDR3 DNA is TGTGCCAGCAGCGTAAGCCGTGAATACAATGAGCAGTTCTTC. It encodes CASSVSREYNEQFF.

The V gene is TRBV12-3 or TRBV12-4, the J gene TRBJ1-2; no clear D. The V gene lost 8 bases and the J gene lost 4 bases, with 14 bases spanning the gap. This CDR3 is 13 amino acids long. The CDR3 here is CASAESPPYGYTF. CDR3 sequence (DNA): TGTGCCAGCGCGGAGTCACCACCCTATGGCTACACCTTC.

V usage is TRBV14 and J usage is TRBJ2-1; tentative D call: TRBD2 (5 bases). This CDR3 is built from 13 residues. V dropped 1 base and J dropped 5 bases, with 6 bases sitting between them. CDR1 and CDR2 from the germline V gene are SGHDN and FVKESK. This CDR3 reads CASSQASHNEQFF. In nucleotides, the CDR3 is TGTGCCAGCAGCCAAGCTAGCCACAATGAGCAGTTCTTC.

The chain recombines TRBV3-1 (or the pseudogene TRBV3-2) with TRBJ1-5; D is uncertain. The ends were cut back, 0 bases at V and 8 bases at J, with 11 bases in the middle. In germline, CDR1 is LGHDT, CDR2 YNNKEL (reference sequence). The CDR3 length is 14 residues. This CDR3 is CASSQDFSVEPQHF. The CDR3 DNA reads as TGTGCCAGCAGCCAAGATTTCTCGGTTGAGCCCCAGCATTTT.

This chain connects TRBV9 to TRBJ1-4, with D possibly TRBD1 on 6 matching bases. The CDR3 loop spans 17 amino acids. The germline gives CDR1 SGDLS, CDR2 YYNGEE. The ends were cut back, 5 bases at V and 8 bases at J, with 25 bases in the middle. CDR3 sequence (DNA): TGTGCCAGCAGGTCCCAGAAGACAGGTCGAAAGCGGGAAAAACTGTTTTTT. It is translated as CASRSQKTGRKREKLFF.

As DNA, the CDR3 is TGTGCCAGCAGTGACTCCCCCGTTTGTTTCTTC. It encodes CASSDSPVCFF. The J gene is TRBJ2-1, the V gene TRBV2; D is ambiguous. Per the germline V gene, CDR1 is SNHLY and CDR2 is FYNNEI. The CDR3 is 11 amino acids. V shed 3 bases and J shed 16 bases, with 13 bases lying between them.

This chain connects TRBV25-1 to TRBJ1-1, with D tentatively TRBD1 (6 bases). Trimming removed 8 bases from V and 11 bases from J, with 15 bases in between. The length of the CDR3 is 11 residues. Per germline, CDR1 MGHDK and CDR2 SYGVNS. CDR3 DNA sequence: TGTGCCAGCCTTCGACAGGATCGGGCTTTCTTT. Translating gives CASLRQDRAFF.

The V gene is TRBV19, the J gene TRBJ1-3, with D tentatively TRBD1 (5 bases). V was pared by 3 bases and J by 1 base, with 7 bases between. Looked up from germline, CDR1 is LNHDA and CDR2 is SQIVND (reference sequence). The CDR3 is 14 residues long. The CDR3 DNA is TGTGCCAGTAGTATTGGGGCATCTGGAAACACCATATATTTT. Amino acid sequence: CASSIGASGNTIYF.

Notes on this clone: The germline gene is not matched at one end of the junction; a read error may be the cause. The chain recombines TRBV20-1 with TRBJ1-2, with D uncertain. Germline V gives CDR1 DFQATT, CDR2 SNEGSKA (reference sequence). The CDR3 is 8 amino acids. DNA of the CDR3: TGTAGCTACTATGGCTACACCTTC. Amino acid sequence: CSYYGYTF.

The chain recombines TRBV15 with TRBJ2-7; D remains unclear. Trimming shortened V by 3 bases and J by 5 bases, and 14 bases separated the two germline ends. The CDR3 runs to 14 residues. Germline V gene data show CDR1 as LNHNV and CDR2 as YYDKDF (reference sequence). CDR3 residues: CATSSTFSVNEQYF. CDR3 sequence (DNA): TGTGCCACCAGCAGTACTTTTTCGGTCAACGAGCAGTACTTC.

The chain joins TRBV6-5 to TRBJ2-5; no firm D call. The germline V gene has CDR1 MNHEY and CDR2 SVGAGI. CDR3 length: 10 amino acids. Trimming took 6 bases from V and 13 from J, leaving 12 bases between them. CDR3 region: CASSAPARYF. The CDR3 DNA reads TGTGCCAGCAGCGCTCCAGCTAGGTACTTC.

J is TRBJ1-2 and V is TRBV28; 8 positions match TRBD1. The CDR3 has 14 amino acids. Germline V gene lookup returns CDR1 MDHEN and CDR2 SYDVKM. The V and J ends lost 2 bases and 4 bases, in that order; junction bases with no gene match: 3. Here the CDR3 DNA reads TGTGCCAGCAGTTTACAGGGGGCGGGCTATGGCTACACCTTC. Protein product: CASSLQGAGYGYTF.

The chain combines TRBV7-9 with TRBJ2-2, with 9 nucleotides matching TRBD1. After removal of 0 bases from V and 3 bases from J, the junction contained 5 bases not matched to a gene. CDR3 length: 17 residues. CDR1 and CDR2 from the germline V gene are SEHNR and FQNEAQ (reference sequence). Here the CDR3 reads CASSLARWDRDTGELFF. The CDR3 DNA follows: TGTGCCAGCAGCTTAGCTCGATGGGACAGGGACACCGGGGAGCTGTTTTTT.

The rearrangement links TRBV9 to TRBJ2-1; 9 nucleotides match TRBD2. CDR3 length equals 16 residues. After removal of 2 bases from V and 8 bases from J, the junction contained 11 bases not matched to a gene. Germline CDR1 reads SGDLS; CDR2 reads YYNGEE. The CDR3 DNA follows: TGTGCCAGCAGCGTCCTTCGAAGCGGGGGGACTCATGAGCAGTTCTTC. Its protein product is CASSVLRSGGTHEQFF.

This sequence joins TRBV27 and TRBJ2-7, with 7 bases lining up with TRBD1. The CDR3 length is 15 residues. J lost 4 bases, V lost 6 bases, and 12 bases had no gene match. Germline V lookup: CDR1 MNHEY, CDR2 SMNVEV (reference sequence). The chain's CDR3 is CASRKGGQRLYEQYF. The CDR3 region has the DNA TGTGCCAGCAGGAAAGGGGGACAGAGATTATACGAGCAGTACTTC.

CDR3 region: CASSPGLAGVFYNEQFF. CDR3 coding DNA: TGTGCCAGCAGCCCGGGACTAGCGGGGGTATTTTACAATGAGCAGTTCTTC. The V and J genes are TRBV11-3 and TRBJ2-1, with TRBD2 matching over 14 bases. This CDR3 has 17 residues. Germline V gives CDR1 SGHNT, CDR2 YENEEA. V shed 5 bases, J shed 4 bases, and the junction held 7 bases outside the gene matches.

The chain couples TRBV5-1 to TRBJ1-2; TRBD1 agrees at 8 bases. The CDR3 totals 16 residues. Germline CDR1 reads SGHRS; CDR2 reads YFSETQ. V shed 0 bases, J shed 0 bases, and the junction held 4 bases outside the gene matches. CDR3 residues: CASSLDGTGANYGYTF. The CDR3 bases are TGCGCCAGCAGCTTGGACGGGACAGGCGCTAACTATGGCTACACCTTC.

The sample holds one count of this clone. The chain employs TRBV5-4 and TRBJ2-3; tentative D call: TRBD1 (6 bases). The V end lost 4 bases, the J end lost 4 bases, and 22 bases lay between the germline ends. This CDR3 spans 17 amino acids. Germline V lookup: CDR1 SGHNT, CDR2 YYREEE (reference sequence). The CDR3 bases are TGTGCCAGCAGCCCTGACAGGCCCCTAGCACCCCCAGATACGCAGTATTTT. Its translation is CASSPDRPLAPPDTQYF.

The chain combines TRBV10-3 with TRBJ1-1; unclear D gene. CDR1 ENHRY and CDR2 SYGVKD come from the germline V gene. V lost 2 bases, J lost 2 bases, and 15 bases lay in between. CDR3 length: 16 residues. The CDR3 reads CAISEPPGHFNTEAFF. CDR3 DNA sequence: TGTGCCATCAGTGAGCCTCCCGGTCACTTCAACACTGAAGCTTTCTTT.

The chain recombines TRBV5-1 with TRBJ1-1, with TRBD1 identical over 9 bases. V gave up 4 bases and J gave up 5 bases; unmatched junction bases: 9. This CDR3 region has 15 residues. The V gene's germline CDR1 is SGHRS and CDR2 YFSETQ. The CDR3 loop reads CASSRDREVATEAFF. The DNA for the CDR3 is TGCGCCAGCAGCAGGGACAGGGAAGTTGCAACTGAAGCTTTCTTT.